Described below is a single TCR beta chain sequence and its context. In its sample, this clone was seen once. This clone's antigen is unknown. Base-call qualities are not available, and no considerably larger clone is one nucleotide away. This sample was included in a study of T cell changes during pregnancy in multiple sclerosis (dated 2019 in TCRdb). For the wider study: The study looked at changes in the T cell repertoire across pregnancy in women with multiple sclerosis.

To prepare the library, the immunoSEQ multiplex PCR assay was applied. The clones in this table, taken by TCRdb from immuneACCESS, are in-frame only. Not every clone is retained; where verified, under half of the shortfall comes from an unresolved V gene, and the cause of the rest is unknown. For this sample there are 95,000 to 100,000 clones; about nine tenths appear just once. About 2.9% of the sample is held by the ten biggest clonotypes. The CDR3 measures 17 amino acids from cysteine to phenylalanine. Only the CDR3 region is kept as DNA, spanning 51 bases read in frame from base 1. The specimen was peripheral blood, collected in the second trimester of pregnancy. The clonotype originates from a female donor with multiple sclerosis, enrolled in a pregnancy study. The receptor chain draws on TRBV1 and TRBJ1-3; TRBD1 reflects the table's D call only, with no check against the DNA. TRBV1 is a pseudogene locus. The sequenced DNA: TGCACCAGCAGCCAATTCTTAGGGGGCTTCTCTGGAAACACCATATATTTT. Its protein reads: CTSSQFLGGFSGNTIYF.